This record concerns one T cell receptor (beta chain) sequence. Its antigen is not yet known. No clone much larger than this one lies a single base away; base qualities are absent. TCRbeta CDR3 regions were amplified from genomic DNA by means of the immunoSEQ Assay, a bias-controlled multiplex PCR. For the original study's pipeline: The number of nucleated cells in each sample was estimated by amplification of reference gene primers within the assay. To quantify the absolute abundance of each unique TCRbeta CDR3 rearrangement, sequence reads were collapsed and filtered. For each sample, productive Simpson clonality was calculated by taking the square root of Simpson's diversity index across productive rearrangements. TCRdb limited this immuneACCESS table to in-frame rearrangements with V and J called. A share of clones is missing; checked studies link under half to unresolved V genes, and the rest is unexplained. V and J calls and clone size are copied from that table; D and trimming were computed from the DNA. The sample contains 250,000 to 300,000 clones, 85% to 90% of them found a single time. The ten largest clones capture approximately 2% of the sample.

This record belongs to a study of blood T cell repertoires in COVID-19 (dated by TCRdb to about 2020). Broadly, across the study: Samples from collaborators originated in the United States, Italy and Spain and spanned both the acute and convalescent phases of COVID-19. The material from the prospective study consisted of cDNA or gDNA derived from T cells, B-cell-depleted T cells, or PBMCs. The dataset comprised deeply sampled blood TCRbeta repertoires from subjects exposed to, actively infected with, or recovered from COVID-19. A freely available public database, intended as a resource for researchers studying the immune response to SARS-CoV-2, is where the repertoires were released. Samples were obtained from the ongoing ImmuneRACE study (first 160 participants) and from 1,254 subjects provided by 6 global collaborators. Nearly every sample came with metadata listing a de-identified subject ID, COVID-19 status, age in years and sex. Where HLA class I and class II types were available, the types were taken from metadata supplied by the sample provider, not from assay-based typing.

Participants in the prospective study were aged roughly 18 to 100 years, lived in 20 to 30 United States geographic areas, and enrolled through a virtual design. Cohort assignment in the prospective study relied on participant-reported clinical history from a screening survey and a study questionnaire. Recovered participants in ImmuneRACE Cohort 3 were defined as having two consecutive negative NP/OP PCR tests, clearance from a healthcare professional, or resolution of symptoms. In the prospective study, whole blood, serum and a nasopharyngeal or oropharyngeal swab were collected from each participant by mobile phlebotomists. Prospective study participants could optionally give additional blood draws and questionnaires over an approximately two-month period. Blood samples from the prospective study were shipped frozen or at room temperature prior to DNA extraction. Trimmed from V: 1 base; trimmed from J: 6 bases; junction bases lacking a gene match: 12. The CDR3, from cysteine to phenylalanine, totals 18 residues. The only DNA kept is the CDR3, 54 bases in frame from the first base. The germline V gene supplies CDR1 SGHVS and CDR2 FNYEAQ.

What the research found in general, with its limitations: The quantity of clinical and demographic metadata differed by source and by participant and was supplied without curation.

The chain is encoded by TRBV7-6 joined to TRBJ2-1, and 10 bases in between align with TRBD2. This clonotype was sampled from a woman aged 55-70 years who had recovered from COVID-19. The sequencing input was PBMCs or T cells enriched from blood (not recorded which). At the DNA level, the sequence is TGTGCCAGCAGCTTAGTATTACTAGCGGGAATATCGCGCAATGAGCAGTTCTTC. This is translated as CASSLVLLAGISRNEQFF.